This T cell receptor (beta chain) comes out of a study of T-cell reconstitution after alpha-beta-depleted transplantation in children. This clonotype has just a few counts. Antigen: not known. Germline V gives CDR1 MGHRA, CDR2 YSYEKL. Trimming pared 0 bases from V and 4 bases from J, leaving 10 bases between. The CDR3 is made up of 15 amino acids. Points from the study as a whole: There were some patients whose high TCRbeta diversity at day 60 came from surviving recipient T cells and thymic progenitors. T-cell counts and diversity at one year following transplant were attributed mainly to newly produced T cells. Several hundred expanded graft clones reportedly supplied alpha-beta T cells about two months after transplant.

Construction of the TCRbeta library involved unique molecular identifiers. TCRdb re-called the PCR reads with MiXCR, one entry per CDR3 protein. Seen here are tens of thousands of distinct CDR3 sequences, under 6% observed once, and the top ten hold 30% to 35%. The rearrangement uses TRBV4-1 and TRBJ1-3; possible D gene TRBD1, 6 bases. Source: PBMCs, mostly from graft donor cells, taken 60 days after TCRalphabeta/CD19-depleted stem cell transplant. The receptor comes from a female patient aged 2-15 years who had a stem cell transplant for aplastic anemia, so the T cells may come from the graft donor. The CDR3 DNA follows: TGCGCCAGCAGCCAAGAGTCAGGGGCAGGAAACACCATATATTTT. Translation gives CASSQESGAGNTIYF.